The entry below gives a single T cell receptor (beta chain) sequence along with its context. The antigen remains unidentified. There are 15 residues in the CDR3. The V end was cut by 1 base, the J end by 0 bases, with 8 bases between. Per the germline V gene, CDR1 is LGHNT and CDR2 is FRNRAP. With a J-beta primer mix and a sample-barcoded 5' primer, a second PCR ran roughly 6 to 11 cycles. MiXCR, applied by TCRdb to the 5' RACE reads, yields one record per CDR3 protein. The sample records around 790,000 distinct CDR3 sequences, around 43% being singletons. These data are taken from a study of blood T cells in healthy people across ages. Findings of the study overall: From one million sequenced T cells, diversity estimates were lower bounds.

Sequenced sample: blood. The V call is TRBV12-5, the J call TRBJ2-3; possible D gene TRBD2, 5 bases. The TCR sequence derives from a man in his 60s in good health. CDR3 sequence (DNA): TGTGCTAGTGGTTTGGGACTAACTAGCACAGATACGCAGTATTTT. Its protein product is CASGLGLTSTDTQYF.